This T cell receptor beta chain derives from a study of cytomegalovirus exposure and HLA in healthy donors (dated by TCRdb to 2017 to 2019). Background on the whole study: An earlier analysis of approximately 600 of the donors reported approximately 270 Gb of sequence data and 117 million unique TCR beta sequences from some 180 million T cells. An early release that covered several hundred HLA-typed donors contained approximately 300 gigabases of sequencing data and tens of millions of unique TCR sequences. The genetic ancestry cluster associated with self-reported Caucasian donors included approximately 85% of the roughly 400 genotyped donors. The study aimed to test whether signatures of past pathogen exposure could be identified by cataloging public T cell receptors. The study profiled the T cell repertoires of 500 to 800 subjects by immunosequencing and related them to cytomegalovirus serostatus. Along with the approximately 670-subject first cohort, a separate validation cohort of some 130 different subjects was used. To predict cytomegalovirus infection status, the study combined high-throughput TCR immunosequencing, statistical association of individual TCRs with disease status, and machine learning. In a later analysis, previously published TCR beta repertoires from several hundred donors were re-analyzed and high-resolution HLA genotyping was added so that TCR occurrence patterns could be studied. The later analysis used no new phenotypic data to find candidate immune exposures, relying instead on TCR beta sequences and their occurrence across donors. To decide whether each TCR beta V gene segment behaved as functional or pseudogenic, an earlier analysis of some 600 of the donors relied on high-throughput TCR beta sequencing. Donor age, sex, ethnicity and CMV serostatus were collected together with the repertoire data. Genome-wide SNP genotypes for about three fifths of the roughly 670 donors were used in a later genetic analysis, which treated that subset as a discovery cohort. Every discovery cohort repertoire had been produced on one sequencing platform. Class I and class II HLA loci were covered by the typing at four-digit resolution. The number of typed donors differed by locus: roughly 629-630 for A, B, C, DRB1 and DQB1; 500 to 550 for DQA1; about 600 for DPA1; and 400 to 480 for DPB1. About five DR-DQ haplotypes were handled as single units for association and clustering, since linkage in the cohort was strong. Across approximately 400 genotyped donors of the cohort, an average of roughly 200,000 unique TCR beta nucleotide sequences per donor were sequenced, and roughly 18% of those sequences were non-productive. Here is what the overall study found, with its caveats: It was suggested by the authors that the approach could potentially be generalized to other disease states and immunological phenotypes. Cytomegalovirus status was reported to be diagnosed by the classifier with high specificity and sensitivity in both the original and validation cohorts. An association between a missense DCLRE1C variant and V-gene and J-gene trimming of TCR beta chains was found in a later genetic analysis and replicated in an independent cohort. Because counts were too low, fewer than 20 rarely observed V segments, including chromosome 9 orphons, were excluded from the earlier analysis of around 640 of the donors. HLA typing was unavailable for some donors at each locus, so association tests used only the typed subset. In a later analysis, the rate of TCR association differed among HLA loci, with DRB1 alleles having the most associated TCRs and HLA-C alleles having the fewest. Linkage disequilibrium might explain the correlated functional status among segregating V segments, but an unknown experimental factor could not be ruled out. According to a later genetic analysis, donors in an Asian-associated ancestry cluster had fewer N-insertions in productive TCRs than the approximately 650-donor mean. Roughly uniform sequencing depth across donors was assumed in presence/absence analyses, although this assumption may not hold. Assigning TCR associations to individual alleles was difficult when HLA alleles, especially DR and DQ, strongly co-occurred. Only TCR beta chains were sequenced in this cohort, and the absence of alpha or paired-chain data limited detectable features. According to a later analysis, most CMV-associated TCR beta chains appeared to be HLA-restricted, and the HLA associations seemed to be driven largely by CMV exposure. At a false discovery rate of 0.05, a later analysis linked 16,000 or so TCR beta sequences to specific HLA alleles. While some public TCRs were present in many individuals, most TCR sequences turned up only very rarely across donors. Because the 87-base-pair reads could not distinguish some IMGT-functional V segments, including TRBV6-2 and TRBV6-3, those segments were excluded. The only immune exposure information available for the cohort was CMV serostatus. In an earlier analysis of around 500 of the donors, most TCR beta V segments appeared in productive rearrangements about 87% or about 30% of the time, broadly matching IMGT annotations. Compared with equally common non-associated chains, HLA-associated TCR beta chains in a later analysis were more clonally expanded and had lower generation probabilities. A later analysis reported that several top co-occurrence clusters appeared linked to parvovirus B19, influenza, CMV and Epstein-Barr virus. The study listed 150 to 200 TCR beta chains as associated with cytomegalovirus. Three of the identified cytomegalovirus-associated TCR beta chains were confirmed in vitro to be specific for cytomegalovirus antigens. A cluster of highly shared sequence variants was judged likely to be a technical artifact of the sequencing pipeline. A further reported finding was that TCR beta sequences accurately predicted the HLA-A and HLA-B alleles for most subjects in the first cohort.

In the case of this clone: Its antigen is not yet known. There are no base qualities to consult, and no much larger clone falls within one base.

The library relied on the immunoSEQ multiplex PCR assay. A mixture of 60 forward primers for TCR Vbeta segments and 13 reverse primers for TCR Jbeta segments was used in the multiplex PCR. The CDR3 region of rearranged TCR beta genes was amplified from genomic DNA by a multiplex PCR assay. Amplified TCR beta libraries were sequenced as 87-base-pair reads on the Illumina HiSeq System. The study's own analysis went as follows. Across the 666 repertoires, a later analysis counted 60 million to 90 million unique TCR beta chains, roughly 11 million of which were shared by at least two donors. A nearest-neighbor algorithm error-corrected the raw reads and collapsed the reads into unique sequences, merging closely related sequences to remove PCR and sequencing errors. CDR3 sequences were aligned to IMGT reference sequences to assign V, D and J gene segments. For a sequence to be retained, a match of at least six nucleotides to both a V gene segment and a J gene segment was required. A rearrangement was called productive if the CDR3 had no stop codons and remained in frame with V and J, and every other rearrangement was called non-productive. Following IMGT convention, CDR3 was defined as the stretch from the second conserved V-encoded cysteine up to the conserved J-encoded phenylalanine. The earlier analysis of more than 450 of the donors excluded sequences that lacked an unambiguous match to a single V gene segment. An earlier analysis of approximately 590 of the donors called V segments functional above 56.7% productive rearrangements and segregating when the between-donor standard deviation exceeded 5%. A statistical classification framework was developed to diagnose cytomegalovirus status using the catalog of TCR beta chain sequences. A later analysis assigned V and J genes by comparing TCR nucleotide sequences with IMGT/GENE-DB human TR gene sequences. A later analysis assigned CDR3 sequences and most-parsimonious VDJ recombination scenarios with the TCRdist pipeline. A later analysis defined each TCR beta chain by its CDR3 amino acid sequence plus V-gene family, and excluded reads lacking a unique V-gene family. To address suspected cross-contamination and a sequencing artifact, a later analysis removed under 600 highly shared, low-generation-probability nucleotide sequences. For each public chain, a later analysis derived a clonal expansion index from normalized ranks of inferred template counts within each repertoire. In a later analysis, generation probabilities were computed with a VDJ recombination model fitted to out-of-frame rearrangements, and the resulting probabilities were checked against IGoR. A later analysis scored TCR-TCR, TCR-HLA and TCR-CMV co-occurrence with hypergeometric tests, applying a repertoire-size bias correction to TCR pairs. False discovery rates were estimated in a later analysis by permuting HLA or CMV assignments 20 times. In a later analysis, co-occurring TCRs were grouped using DBSCAN, with TCRdist sequence similarity added in when clustering inside HLA-allele-positive subsets. Repertoires with fewer than 30,000 or more than 120,000 public chains were left out of co-occurrence clustering, as were several repertoires with anomalous nucleotide sharing. The table comes from immuneACCESS by way of TCRdb, which keeps in-frame sequences with V and J called. Part of the clones is missing from these tables; in studies checked, under half for an unresolved V gene and the rest for unknown reasons. V, J and clone size are those of that table, while D and trimming were read from the DNA. For this sample the table gives about 96,000 clones, of which more than 60% were detected only once. The ten largest clonotypes hold around 3% of the sample.

In total, about 650 healthy bone marrow donors made up the cohort. At the time of sampling, all cohort members were nominally healthy, though unrecorded immune exposures were likely present. The donor was CMV seronegative and was included in the group of a few hundred seronegative cohort members. Each donor provided a peripheral blood sample, and peripheral blood mononuclear cells were used for TCR beta sequencing. Genomic DNA extraction from the blood cell samples was performed with the Qiagen DNeasy Blood Extraction Kit. The CDR3 measures 13 amino acids from cysteine to phenylalanine. The kept DNA is CDR3 alone, 39 bases in frame from the first base. Unmatched junction bases come to 4, with V trimmed by 6 bases and J by 3 bases. CDR1 and CDR2 (ENHRY, SYGVKD) derive from the germline V gene.

This receptor was taken from a man aged 30 to 39 in good health and CMV-seronegative. In this chain, TRBV10-3 is recombined with TRBJ2-5, with 7 middle bases fitting TRBD1. Sequencing was done on a sample of PBMCs. The CDR3 has the sequence CAIRDRVEETQYF. Here is the DNA: TGTGCCATCAGAGACAGGGTCGAAGAGACCCAGTACTTC.